The clone carrying this TCR beta chain was detected ten times or more. Its antigen remains unknown. There are 13 residues in the CDR3. The germline CDR1 and CDR2 sequences are SGHRS and YFSETQ. With 5 bases removed from V and 4 bases from J, the gap between germline ends came to 13 bases. The data belong to a study of T cells in Graves' hyperthyroidism and ophthalmopathy. Amplification of TCR beta CDR3 regions used RNA as the template. When the TCR CDR3 underwent first-round RT-PCR, the HTBI primer set was used. TCRdb reprocessed the multiplex PCR reads via MiXCR and lists one record per CDR3 protein. The data show 300,000 to 450,000 distinct CDR3 sequences, with over 15% seen just once and about 16% held by the top ten. Criteria for exclusion of patients were uncontrolled infection, other autoimmune disease, pregnancy or lactation. Clinical symptoms, serum thyroxine and TRAb, thyroid ultrasound and orbital computed tomography were used for the diagnoses.

Notes on the study in general: Most thyroid clonotypes that were expanded above 0.001 also turned up in blood.

This TCR derives from a middle-aged woman with Graves' ophthalmopathy. The rearrangement uses TRBV5-1 and TRBJ2-7; D assignment may be TRBD1 or TRBD2 (5 bases each). What was sequenced was blood. The CDR3 sequence is CASRSAGTYEQYF. The CDR3 bases are TGCGCCAGCAGGAGTGCCGGGACGTACGAGCAGTACTTC.